This note documents a single T cell receptor (beta chain) sequence. This specimen belongs to a study of blood T cell repertoires in COVID-19. Background on the study: The origin of the acute and convalescent COVID-19 samples was the United States, Italy and Spain. PBMCs, B-cell-depleted T cells, or T cells were the source of the cDNA or gDNA that made up the material.

Only in-frame clones appear in the TCRdb table, and some are missing; sequencing was by immunoSEQ multiplex PCR. The repertoire holds 75,000 to 85,000 clones, about 90% seen once, with around 40% in the top ten. The germline CDR1 and CDR2 sequences are SGHTA and FQGTGA. This CDR3 is 14 amino acids long. V shed 7 bases and J 2 bases; nucleotides not matched to a gene: 6. The TCR originated in a human donor in a cohort sampled during active COVID-19. The rearrangement joins TRBV7-3 to TRBJ2-3; 7 nucleotides align to TRBD1. The sample consisted of peripheral blood. The CDR3 here is CASKQDRNTDTQYF. The CDR3 DNA reads as TGTGCCAGCAAGCAGGACAGGAACACAGATACGCAGTATTTT.